This T cell receptor (beta chain) comes out of a study of T cells in Graves' hyperthyroidism and ophthalmopathy. In the ophthalmopathy cohort, Clinical Activity Score was at least 3, NOSPECS grade at least 4, and duration under 3 months. Many counts were recorded for this clonotype. RNA transcripts served as the template for amplifying TCR beta CDR3 regions. The TCR CDR3 first-round RT-PCR relied on the HTBI primer set. TCRdb re-analysed the multiplex PCR reads in MiXCR, keeping a single row per CDR3 protein. The sample yields roughly 280,000 distinct CDR3 sequences, approximately 15% seen once. V gave up 1 base and J gave up 2 bases, with 6 bases separating them. This CDR3 comprises 13 residues. Germline V CDR1 and CDR2: SEHNR, FQNEAQ (reference sequence).

The sequenced sample consisted of blood. The rearrangement joins TRBV7-9 to TRBJ2-7; D might be TRBD1 (5 bases). The sequence was obtained from a woman aged 60 to 75 with Graves' ophthalmopathy. The CDR3 loop is CASSLGTTYEQYF. CDR3 DNA sequence: TGTGCCAGCAGCTTAGGGACAACCTACGAGCAGTACTTC.